This T cell receptor (beta chain) was profiled in a study of blood T cell repertoires in COVID-19. Study at large: Sites across the United States, Italy and Spain contributed samples from acute and convalescent COVID-19. PBMCs, B-cell-depleted T cells, or T cells provided the cDNA or gDNA that made up the material.

The count of this clone is one. This CDR3 has 15 amino acids. Trimming cost V 0 bases and J 3 bases, with 8 bases left between them. Germline V gene lookup returns CDR1 MGHRA and CDR2 YSYEKL. In the authors' methods: By means of reference gene primer amplification, nucleated cell counts were estimated. Sequencing used immunoSEQ multiplex PCR; TCRdb keeps in-frame clones, though not all of them. The V and J calls and clone size come from that table; D and trimming were worked out from the DNA. The sample carries fewer than 250,000 clones, under 90% recorded once. Sequenced: peripheral blood. The chain is built from TRBV4-1 and TRBJ2-2; D gene unclear. The source is a man aged 45-65 years with acute or convalescent COVID-19. Here the CDR3 DNA reads TGCGCCAGCAGCCAAGACGATCGGGACACCGGGGAGCTGTTTTTT. Translating gives CASSQDDRDTGELFF.